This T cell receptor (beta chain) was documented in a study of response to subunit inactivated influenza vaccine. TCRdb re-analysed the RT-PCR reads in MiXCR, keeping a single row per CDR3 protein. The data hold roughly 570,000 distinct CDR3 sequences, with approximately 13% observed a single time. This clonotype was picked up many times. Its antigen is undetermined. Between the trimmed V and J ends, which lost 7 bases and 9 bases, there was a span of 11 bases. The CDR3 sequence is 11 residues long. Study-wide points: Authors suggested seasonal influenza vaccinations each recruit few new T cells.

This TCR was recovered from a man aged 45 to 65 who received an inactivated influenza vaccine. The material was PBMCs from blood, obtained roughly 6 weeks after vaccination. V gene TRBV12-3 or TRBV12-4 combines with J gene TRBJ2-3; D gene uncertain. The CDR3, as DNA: TGTGCCAGCACCCAAGCCGCCACGCAGTATTTT. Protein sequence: CASTQAATQYF.